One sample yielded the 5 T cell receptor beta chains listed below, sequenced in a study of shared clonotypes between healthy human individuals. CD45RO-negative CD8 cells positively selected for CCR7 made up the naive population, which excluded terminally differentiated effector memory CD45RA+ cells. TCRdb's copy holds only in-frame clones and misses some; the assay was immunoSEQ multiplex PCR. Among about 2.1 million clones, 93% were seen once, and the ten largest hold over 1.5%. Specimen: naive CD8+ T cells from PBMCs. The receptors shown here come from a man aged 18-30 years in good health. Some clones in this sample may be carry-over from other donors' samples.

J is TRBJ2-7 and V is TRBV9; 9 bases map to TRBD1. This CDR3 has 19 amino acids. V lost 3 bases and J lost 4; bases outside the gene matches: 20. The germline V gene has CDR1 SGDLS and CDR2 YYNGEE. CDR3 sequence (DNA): TGTGCCAGCAGCGATGCCCCCGGGACAGGGACATTTATCGGGTACGAGCAGTACTTC. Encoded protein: CASSDAPGTGTFIGYEQYF.

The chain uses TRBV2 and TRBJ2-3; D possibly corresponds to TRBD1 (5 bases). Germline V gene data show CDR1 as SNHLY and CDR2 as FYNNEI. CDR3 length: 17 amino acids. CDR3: CALPRGLGLDGSDTQYF. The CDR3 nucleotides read TGTGCTCTGCCTCGAGGATTGGGGCTAGACGGCTCAGATACGCAGTATTTT.

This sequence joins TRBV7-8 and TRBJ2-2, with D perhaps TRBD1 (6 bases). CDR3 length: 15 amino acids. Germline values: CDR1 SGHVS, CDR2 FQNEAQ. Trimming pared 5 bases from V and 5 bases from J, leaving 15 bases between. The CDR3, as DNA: TGTGCCAGCAGCCCGCCCGGACAGAGAACCGGGGAGCTGTTTTTT. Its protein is CASSPPGQRTGELFF.

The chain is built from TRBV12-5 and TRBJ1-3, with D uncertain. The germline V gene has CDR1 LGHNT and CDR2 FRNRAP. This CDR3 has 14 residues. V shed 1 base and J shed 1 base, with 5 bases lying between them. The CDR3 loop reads CASGLAGSGNTIYF. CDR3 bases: TGTGCTAGTGGTTTGGCGGGATCTGGAAACACCATATATTTT. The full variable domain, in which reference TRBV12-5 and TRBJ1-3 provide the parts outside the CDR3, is DARVTQTPRHKVTEMGQEVTMRCQPILGHNTVFWYRQTMMQGLELLAYFRNRAPLDDSGMPKDRFSAEMPDATLATLKIQPSEPRDSAVYFCASGLAGSGNTIYFGEGSWLTVV.

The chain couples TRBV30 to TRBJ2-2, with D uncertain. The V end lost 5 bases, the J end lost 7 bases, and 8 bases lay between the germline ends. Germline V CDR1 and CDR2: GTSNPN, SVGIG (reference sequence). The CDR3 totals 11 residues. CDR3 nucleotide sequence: TGTGCCTGGTACAAATACGGGGAGCTGTTTTTT. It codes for CAWYKYGELFF.